This T cell receptor beta chain was captured in a study of identical twins. Unique molecular identifiers were present on cDNA, and template switching added a universal primer site. Using its own MiXCR run on the 5' RACE reads, TCRdb lists one record per CDR3 protein. The data hold around 1.7 million distinct CDR3 sequences, with around 33% observed a single time. All donors were healthy, and all were Caucasian. Overall study findings and caveats: The models gave estimates that fell short of the out-of-frame TCR alpha sharing seen in monozygotic twins. With abundant cord blood beta clonotypes, insertions were fewer; memory repertoires showed no such pattern.

CDR1 and CDR2 from the germline V gene are DFQATT and SNEGSKA (reference sequence). This CDR3 has 13 amino acids. With V trimmed by 1 base and J by 10 bases, 5 bases remained unmatched. This clonotype came up a few times. The antigen is not known. The sample was cord blood. This chain links TRBV20-1 with TRBJ2-1; 9 nucleotides align to TRBD1. The clonotype originates from a newborn girl in good health. The chain's CDR3 is CSARGGQGLEQFF. CDR3 coding DNA: TGCAGTGCTAGAGGGGGACAGGGCTTGGAGCAGTTCTTC.